This T cell receptor (beta chain) derives from a study of PD-L1 blockade in urothelial cancer. For the study at large: Timepoints chosen for blood analysis were 3 weeks (second dose) and 6 weeks after treatment start. Findings and caveats of the study: Where pretreatment blood TCR clonality fell below the median, better survival was predicted.

V was trimmed by 1 base and J by 0 bases, leaving 7 bases between them. The germline CDR1 and CDR2 sequences are SGHTA and FQGNSA. The CDR3 runs to 15 residues. The time point: pretreatment peripheral blood. As regards this clone: Its antigen is undetermined.

A spike-in of synthetic TCR analog templates was added to each PCR. The method was immunoSEQ multiplex PCR; TCRdb's version includes in-frame clones alone and lacks a portion of them. The sample has 130,000 or so clones, roughly 84% seen once. Specimen: PBMCs, collected around atezolizumab (anti-PD-L1) treatment. This chain uses TRBV7-2 with TRBJ2-1, with D unclear. This receptor was identified in a man aged 45-65 years with urothelial cancer. In nucleotides, the CDR3 is TGTGCCAGCAGCTTAGACCCCGGCTCCTACAATGAGCAGTTCTTC. Translating gives CASSLDPGSYNEQFF.